This TCR beta chain comes out of a study of T-cell memory formation after mild COVID-19 (dated by TCRdb to about 2021). Turning to the overall study: Most TCR sequence clusters were specific to one of the two donors. In a couple of donors, T-cell clones that expanded and contracted after mild COVID-19 were tracked by sequencing TCRalpha and TCRbeta repertoires over time. Two young, previously healthy adult volunteers made up the cohort, one male and one female. The paper as a whole reports these results and caveats: The study included only a couple of mild cases, and larger cohorts that include severe cases with pre-infection samples were judged to be necessary. Some responding clones were detected in pre-infection memory, suggesting pre-existing cross-reactive memory T cells joined the SARS-CoV-2 response. Clones that contracted from day 15 to 85 showed balanced CD4/CD8 phenotypes, whereas a second wave of clones that expanded from day 15 to 37 leaned towards CD4+. Contracting CD4+ clones appeared mostly in the CM and EM memory subsets, whereas CD8+ clones were enriched in EMRA. The second-wave clones that peaked on day 37 were not confirmed to be SARS-CoV-2 specific.

CDR3 length: 14 amino acids, cysteine to phenylalanine. Only CDR3 DNA is held: 42 bases, read in frame from base 1. V lost 1 base and J lost 2 bases; the stretch between them is 11 bases long. Reading the germline V gene (reference sequence) gives CDR1 DFQATT and CDR2 SNEGSKA. Ficoll-Paque density gradient centrifugation was the method used to isolate PBMCs. TCRdb shows the sequencer as Illumina NovaSeq 6000. TCRalpha and TCRbeta cDNA libraries were built by 5'RACE with constant-segment primers, adding sample barcodes and unique molecular identifiers. RNA was extracted from every sample with Trizol reagent. Amplification of the libraries took two PCR steps, and the second step added a second sample barcode plus Illumina TruSeq adapters. Sequencing of the libraries was done on an Illumina NovaSeq, producing 2 x 150 bp paired-end reads. Per the authors' processing: With migec v1.2.7, reads were demultiplexed and then collapsed into UMI-guided consensus sequences. Using mixcr v2.1.11, UMI consensuses were aligned to TRA and TRB V and J templates and then assembled into clonotypes. Expanded or contracted clonotypes were those called significant by both edgeR and NoisET, with noise models trained on biological replicates. For edgeR calls, the cutoffs were a false discovery rate-adjusted p below 0.01 and a log2 fold-change threshold of 1. As an exploratory analysis of dynamics, max-normalized trajectories of the 1000 most abundant clonotypes were examined with PCA combined with hierarchical clustering. The CD4 or CD8 phenotype of responding clones was assigned using the separately sequenced CD4+ and CD8+ repertoires. TCRdb handled the public reads itself, with Q25 trimming in fastp and clone calling in MiXCR, and kept productive beta chains. Identical CDR3 protein sequences are pooled into one entry, listed with their most common genes and DNA. What appears here as the V and J calls and clone size reflects TCRdb's work, not the paper's. This sample has some 350,000 distinct CDR3 sequences in its table, and approximately 15% of those were observed once. Of the sample, approximately 20% falls within the top ten clones.

This clonotype was recorded a few times. Its antigen is still unknown. Within one base of it there is no much larger clone, and no base qualities were kept. This chain is built from TRBV20-1 and TRBJ1-2; the D gene assignment is ambiguous. The source is a man aged 18 to 29 who had mild COVID-19 (a few samples of this study predate the infection). The sample titles of this study are shuffled in the database, so cell type and time point are left out; the donor was told from shared clones. The sample taken for sequencing was PBMCs or a T cell subset sorted from them (not recorded which). The CDR3 protein sequence reads: CSARVLGFNYGYTF. The sequence in DNA is TGCAGTGCTAGAGTCTTAGGATTCAACTATGGCTACACCTTC.